This TCR beta chain was obtained from a study of CD8 T cells in Susac syndrome. RNA amounts of about 0.5 to 1 ug underwent reverse transcription with random hexamers. TCRdb reprocessed the immunoSEQ multiplex PCR reads via MiXCR and lists one record per CDR3 protein. The sample has 200,000 to 250,000 distinct CDR3 sequences, approximately 95% seen once. This clonotype turned up a few times. CDR3 length: 14 residues. V shed 1 base and J shed 1 base, with 4 bases lying between them. Sequencing targeted TCR beta in T cells from blood (CD8+ and CD4+). Relapsing-remitting disease, either stable or active, was present in the multiple sclerosis controls, who were treatment-naive patients.

This TCR was sampled from a human donor with multiple sclerosis. The rearrangement links TRBV12-3 or TRBV12-4 to TRBJ2-2; D is ambiguous. The sample comprised CD4+ T cells from PBMCs. The CDR3 here is CASSLEGNTGELFF. CDR3 DNA: TGTGCCAGCAGTTTAGAGGGGAACACCGGGGAGCTGTTTTTT.